This T cell receptor beta chain derives from a study of T cells in Graves' hyperthyroidism and ophthalmopathy. Whole-study findings and limits: Ophthalmopathy was separated from stable hyperthyroidism by a 13 V-J model.

Template material for amplifying TCR beta CDR3 regions consisted of RNA transcripts. TCR CDR3 underwent first-round RT-PCR with the HTBI primer set. TCRdb called the multiplex PCR reads again in MiXCR, with one record for every CDR3 protein. The table records approximately 510,000 distinct CDR3 sequences, 40% to 55% of them present only once. As to this clonotype: Its antigen is still unknown.

V dropped 6 bases and J dropped 6 bases, with 26 bases sitting between them. The germline V gene has CDR1 DFQATT and CDR2 SNEGSKA (reference sequence). CDR3 size: 16 residues. Sequencing used peripheral blood or thyroid tissue (not recorded which). The chain couples TRBV20-1 to TRBJ1-2; tentatively, D is TRBD1 (6 bases). This sequence originates from an adult woman with Graves' disease, either hyperthyroidism or ophthalmopathy (not recorded which). As DNA, the CDR3 is TGCAGTGCCGAAAACCGGGACACTTCCGGGGACGATGGCTACACCTTC. It yields the protein CSAENRDTSGDDGYTF.